This TCR beta chain originates from a study of cytomegalovirus exposure and HLA in healthy donors. This CDR3 spans 15 amino acids. CDR1 and CDR2 (germline): KGHSH, LQKENI. J lost 8 bases, V lost 2 bases, and 8 bases had no gene match. Clones were sequenced by immunoSEQ multiplex PCR, and TCRdb holds only the in-frame ones, with some missing. The table records tens of thousands of clones, 85% to 90% of them present only once. The TCR comes from a woman in her late teens or twenties in good health and CMV-seronegative. Sample: PBMCs. The chain joins TRBV18 to TRBJ1-4, with 7 bases fitting TRBD1. CDR3 DNA sequence: TGTGCCAGCTCACCAAGGACAGGCCGGGGGGAAAAACTGTTTTTT. Translated: CASSPRTGRGEKLFF.